These 30 T cell receptor beta chains originate from one sample sequenced in a study of CD8+ T cells in alopecia areata. The treatment is: oral pan-JAK inhibitor, 5-10 mg twice daily. The sequencing template was cDNA reverse transcribed from extracted RNA. Data came from immunoSEQ multiplex PCR; TCRdb stores just in-frame clones and leaves some out. The table shows 190,000 or so clones, with roughly 50% occurring only once. This material consisted of CD8+ T cells sorted from blood, taken at week 24, from a patient treated with tofacitinib. The receptors were gathered from a human donor with alopecia areata.

This sequence joins TRBV4-1 and TRBJ2-6; D remains unclear. The CDR3 has 16 amino acids. V was clipped by 4 bases and J by 0 bases, with 10 bases between them. Germline V lookup: CDR1 MGHRA, CDR2 YSYEKL. DNA for the CDR3: TGCGCCAGCAGCCTAAGTTTGTACTCTGGGGCCAACGTCCTGACTTTC. This gives the protein CASSLSLYSGANVLTF.

Comment on this clone: Other DNA sequences from this sample encode an identical CDR3 as well. The J gene is TRBJ2-7, the V gene TRBV4-1; 12 bases line up with TRBD2. V lost 1 base and J lost 2; bases outside the gene matches: 3. CDR3 size: 16 residues. Germline V lookup: CDR1 MGHRA, CDR2 YSYEKL. CDR3 residues: CASSQVSSGGAYEQYF. The CDR3 DNA is TGCGCCAGCAGCCAAGTCTCTAGCGGGGGGGCCTACGAGCAGTACTTC.

This clone came up a few times. This rearrangement joins TRBV2 to TRBJ2-3; possibly TRBD1 for D (6 bases). V lost 4 bases, J lost 2 bases, and 16 bases lay in between. The germline V gene has CDR1 SNHLY and CDR2 FYNNEI. This CDR3 is built from 16 residues. The CDR3 DNA reads TGTGCCAGCAGTGTGACCCGGGACACAACCACAGATACGCAGTATTTT. As protein: CASSVTRDTTTDTQYF.

The CDR3 sequence: CASQQAGELFF. The CDR3 bases are TGTGCCAGTCAGCAGGCCGGGGAGCTGTTTTTT. The chain uses TRBV19 and TRBJ2-2; D unresolved. This CDR3 is 11 amino acids long. Germline values: CDR1 LNHDA, CDR2 SQIVND (reference sequence). The germline V and J ends were trimmed by 8 bases and 6 bases, with 7 bases remaining between them. Full variable domain (missing parts from reference TRBV19 and TRBJ2-2): DGGITQSPKYLFRKEGQNVTLSCEQNLNHDAMYWYRQDPGQGLRLIYYSQIVNDFQKGDIAEGYSVSREKKESFPLTVTSAQKNPTAFYLCASQQAGELFFGEGSRLTVL.

This chain uses TRBV29-1 with TRBJ1-2, with D uncertain. The germline V gene has CDR1 SQVTM and CDR2 ANQGSEA. The V end lost 6 bases, the J end lost 4 bases, and 18 bases lay between the germline ends. CDR3 length equals 14 residues. CDR3 residues: CSVADKTSVYGYTF. The DNA of the CDR3 is TGCAGCGTGGCCGACAAGACCTCGGTCTATGGCTACACCTTC.

The V gene is TRBV5-6, the J gene TRBJ2-7; 7 bases map to TRBD1. The germline V gene encodes CDR1 SGHDT and CDR2 YYEEEE. V was pared by 4 bases and J by 5 bases, with 6 bases of the junction left unmatched. This CDR3 is built from 13 residues. The CDR3 sequence is CASSEGTVNEQYF. CDR3 nucleotides: TGTGCCAGCAGCGAAGGGACAGTCAACGAGCAGTACTTC.

The chain employs TRBV11-2 and TRBJ2-5; D gene ambiguous. With 4 bases removed from V and 5 bases from J, the gap between germline ends came to 5 bases. Germline values: CDR1 SGHAT, CDR2 FQNNGV. The CDR3 length is 11 residues. This CDR3 is CASSYLETQYF. In DNA form, the CDR3 reads TGTGCCAGCAGCTATCTCGAGACCCAGTACTTC.

V and J are TRBV15 and TRBJ1-5, with D perhaps TRBD1 (5 bases). Germline CDR1 reads LNHNV; CDR2 reads YYDKDF (reference sequence). The CDR3 contains 12 residues. V was shortened by 5 bases and J by 9 bases, with 11 bases between the two germline ends. CDR3 nucleotide sequence: TGTGCCACCAGCGCGGTGGGGGGGCCCCAGCATTTT. Translated: CATSAVGGPQHF.

The V gene is TRBV13, the J gene TRBJ1-4; 9 nucleotides agree with TRBD1. The V gene end was trimmed by 4 bases and the J gene end by 7 bases; junction bases not matched to a gene: 4. From germline, CDR1 is PRHDT and CDR2 FYEKMQ (reference sequence). The CDR3 is 14 residues long. The CDR3 protein is CASSYDRGSEKLFF. In DNA form, the CDR3 reads TGTGCCAGCAGCTACGACAGGGGGAGTGAAAAACTGTTTTTT.

V usage is TRBV27 and J usage is TRBJ1-5; D gene unclear. The CDR3 extends over 14 amino acids. Germline loops: CDR1 MNHEY, CDR2 SMNVEV (reference sequence). V was cut by 6 bases and J by 4 bases, with 13 bases left in between. CDR3 residues: CASSPGVGNQPQHF. CDR3 sequence (DNA): TGTGCCAGCAGCCCCGGGGTTGGTAATCAGCCCCAGCATTTT.

This clone was observed a handful of times. CDR3 nucleotides: TGTGCTAGTGGATCTGGGGTCAATCAGCCCCAGCATTTT. Its translation: CASGSGVNQPQHF. The chain combines TRBV12-5 with TRBJ1-5; the D is unclear. This CDR3 spans 13 amino acids. Germline V CDR1 and CDR2: LGHNT, FRNRAP. V was shortened by 6 bases and J by 3 bases, with 9 bases between the two germline ends.

This sequence joins TRBV2 and TRBJ1-1; the D gene is possibly TRBD1 (5 bases). V lost 0 bases and J lost 4, with 12 bases in between. Germline V gene lookup returns CDR1 SNHLY and CDR2 FYNNEI. The CDR3 spans 15 residues. The CDR3 DNA follows: TGTGCCAGCAGTGAAGCGCGGGGGGTGCGCACTGAAGCTTTCTTT. Protein sequence: CASSEARGVRTEAFF.

The chain is built from TRBV30 and TRBJ1-5; D is unresolved. V lost 1 base to trimming and J lost 6 bases, with 13 bases between them. This CDR3 has 14 amino acids. The germline CDR1 and CDR2 sequences are GTSNPN and SVGIG (reference sequence). This chain's CDR3 is CAWSGLGGGQPQHF. The CDR3 bases are TGTGCCTGGAGTGGATTGGGAGGAGGTCAGCCCCAGCATTTT.

V gene TRBV7-9 combines with J gene TRBJ2-2; D remains unclear. V lost 6 bases, J lost 5 bases, and 7 bases lay in between. The CDR3 consists of 12 residues. The germline V gene encodes CDR1 SEHNR and CDR2 FQNEAQ (reference sequence). The chain's CDR3 is CASRWRTGELFF. The DNA for the CDR3 is TGTGCCAGCAGGTGGCGGACCGGGGAGCTGTTTTTT.

This sequence joins TRBV9 and TRBJ2-5, with 12 positions matching TRBD2. The CDR3 runs 17 residues. The germline V gene encodes CDR1 SGDLS and CDR2 YYNGEE. The V gene end was trimmed by 2 bases and the J gene end by 5 bases; junction bases not matched to a gene: 10. The CDR3 DNA sequence: TGTGCCAGCAGCGTCCTAGCGGGGGGGCCGAATCGGGAGACCCAGTACTTC. Translation gives CASSVLAGGPNRETQYF.

The rearrangement uses TRBV30 and TRBJ2-3; TRBD1 matches at 7 bases. V trimming: 4 bases; J trimming: 0 bases; junction bases outside the gene matches: 4. CDR1 GTSNPN and CDR2 SVGIG come from the germline V gene (reference sequence). There are 14 residues in the CDR3. The CDR3 loop reads CAWTRGQSTDTQYF. DNA of the CDR3: TGTGCCTGGACCCGGGGACAGAGCACAGATACGCAGTATTTT.

V and J are TRBV5-6 and TRBJ2-1; TRBD2 aligns across 9 bases. CDR1 is SGHDT, CDR2 YYEEEE, per germline. The ends lost 4 bases at V and 10 bases at J; junction bases unmatched: 6. The CDR3 extends over 13 amino acids. As DNA, the CDR3 is TGTGCCAGCAGCGGAAGCGGGGGGACCGAGCAGTTCTTC. It translates to CASSGSGGTEQFF.

In this sample, this clone turned up a few times. The chain recombines TRBV29-1 with TRBJ2-1; D might be TRBD1 (7 bases). Germline CDR1 is SQVTM and CDR2 is ANQGSEA. There are 14 residues in the CDR3. Trimming stripped 3 bases from V and 6 bases from J, with 15 bases between. CDR3 in amino acids: CSVDEGRGVNEQFF. CDR3 DNA sequence: TGCAGCGTTGACGAGGGCAGGGGGGTCAATGAGCAGTTCTTC.

This chain connects TRBV6-5 to TRBJ1-2; D call uncertain. This CDR3 region has 14 residues. Germline-derived CDR1 and CDR2 are MNHEY and SVGAGI. Trimming pared 7 bases from V and 2 bases from J, leaving 14 bases between. As DNA, the CDR3 is TGTGCCAGCACCAGCATGGAGGGAAACTATGGCTACACCTTC. Amino acid sequence: CASTSMEGNYGYTF.

This clone was seen only once. The gene calls are TRBV6-4 and TRBJ1-4, with a tentative D call TRBD1 (5 bases). CDR3 size: 14 residues. Germline V gene data show CDR1 as MRHNA and CDR2 as SNTAGT. V was pared by 7 bases and J by 10 bases, with 19 bases between. This CDR3 reads CASILPGPVGKLFF. As DNA, the CDR3 is TGTGCCAGCATCTTGCCGGGGCCCGTCGGAAAACTGTTTTTT.

This clone occurred a few times. The CDR3: CSAETGERYGYTF. In DNA form, the CDR3 reads TGCAGCGCCGAGACAGGGGAGCGCTATGGCTACACCTTC. V and J are TRBV29-1 and TRBJ1-2, with 8 bases that match TRBD1. CDR1 is SQVTM, CDR2 ANQGSEA, per germline. The CDR3 sequence is 13 residues long. J was trimmed by 4 bases and V by 7 bases; bases with no gene match: 8. The complete variable domain, with remaining parts taken from reference TRBV29-1 and TRBJ1-2, reads SAVISQKPSRDICQRGTSLTIQCQVDSQVTMMFWYRQQPGQSLTLIATANQGSEATYESGFVIDKFPISRPNLTFSTLTVSNMSPEDSSIYLCSAETGERYGYTFGSGTRLTVV.

This clone was detected many times. V and J are TRBV7-9 and TRBJ2-1; tentative D call: TRBD2 (7 bases). The CDR3 covers 16 residues. Germline V gene lookup returns CDR1 SEHNR and CDR2 FQNEAQ (reference sequence). Trimming shortened V by 6 bases and J by 4 bases, and 19 bases separated the two germline ends. In DNA form, the CDR3 reads TGTGCCAGCAGAAGGGGGGGCGACAGACTATACAATGAGCAGTTCTTC. It is translated as CASRRGGDRLYNEQFF. The whole variable domain, filled in from reference TRBV7-9 and TRBJ2-1, reads DTGVSQNPRHKITKRGQNVTFRCDPISEHNRLYWYRQTLGQGPEFLTYFQNEAQLEKSRLLSDRFSAERPKGSFSTLEIQRTEQGDSAMYLCASRRGGDRLYNEQFFGPGTRLTVL.

The rearrangement links TRBV29-1 to TRBJ2-7; D could derive from TRBD1 or TRBD2 (6 bases each). CDR1 is SQVTM and CDR2 is ANQGSEA in the germline V gene. Trimming pared 7 bases from V and 2 bases from J, leaving 12 bases between. The CDR3 length is 12 residues. The CDR3 loop reads CSGGDTAYEQYF. The CDR3 DNA follows: TGCAGCGGGGGGGACACAGCCTACGAGCAGTACTTC.

There are a few counts of this clone. The genes are TRBV30 and TRBJ1-1; weak D call: TRBD1 (5 bases). This CDR3 region has 12 residues. V dropped 0 bases and J dropped 3 bases, with 5 bases sitting between them. From germline, CDR1 is GTSNPN and CDR2 SVGIG (reference sequence). The CDR3 protein is CAWSVGDTEAFF. The CDR3 nucleotides read TGTGCCTGGAGTGTAGGGGACACTGAAGCTTTCTTT.

The chain combines TRBV5-1 with TRBJ2-2, with D perhaps matching TRBD2 (5 bases). This CDR3 contains 13 residues. The germline CDR1 and CDR2 sequences are SGHRS and YFSETQ. The V end lost 7 bases, the J end lost 1 base, and 8 bases lay between the germline ends. The CDR3 reads CASDEGNTGELFF. In DNA, the CDR3 is TGCGCCAGCGACGAGGGGAACACCGGGGAGCTGTTTTTT. Supplemented by reference TRBV5-1 and TRBJ2-2, the full variable domain reads KAGVTQTPRYLIKTRGQQVTLSCSPISGHRSVSWYQQTPGQGLQFLFEYFSETQRNKGNFPGRFSGRQFSNSRSEMNVSTLELGDSALYLCASDEGNTGELFFGEGSRLTVL.

Regarding this clone: A much larger clone differs by one base, so this may be a read error. V gene TRBV6-1 combines with J gene TRBJ1-1; 7 nucleotides match TRBD1. The CDR3 extends over 12 amino acids. Germline CDR1 is MNHNS and CDR2 is SASEGT. V lost 6 bases to trimming and J lost 7 bases; unmatched junction nucleotides: 5. The CDR3, as DNA: TGTGCCAGCAGCCCCTGGACAGGTGAAGCTTTCTTT. The encoded protein is CASSPWTGEAFF.

The chain recombines TRBV7-2 with TRBJ1-2; D gene unclear. Germline V gives CDR1 SGHTA, CDR2 FQGNSA. The germline V and J ends were trimmed by 1 base and 6 bases, with 9 bases remaining between them. The CDR3 consists of 13 residues. The CDR3: CASSLVVRDGYTF. As DNA, the CDR3 is TGTGCCAGCAGCTTAGTAGTCCGGGATGGCTACACCTTC.

This clone appeared a single time. The rearrangement joins TRBV7-8 to TRBJ2-7; D uncertain. Germline V CDR1 and CDR2: SGHVS, FQNEAQ. This CDR3 comprises 12 residues. V was cut by 1 base and J by 4 bases, with 5 bases left in between. CDR3 nucleotides: TGTGCCAGCAGCTTAGGTAGATACGAGCAGTACTTC. Its translation: CASSLGRYEQYF.

V gene TRBV30 combines with J gene TRBJ2-1; 9 nucleotides agree with TRBD1. Losses at the gene ends were 1 base for V and 3 bases for J; bases not matched to a gene: 4. The CDR3 runs 15 residues. Germline V gene lookup returns CDR1 GTSNPN and CDR2 SVGIG (reference sequence). CDR3 region: CAWSGGTGIYNEQFF. The DNA for the CDR3 is TGTGCCTGGAGTGGGGGGACAGGGATCTACAATGAGCAGTTCTTC.

The CDR3 DNA sequence: TGTGCCAGCAGCTCTCTAGACAGGGTTCGGACAGATACGCAGTATTTT. As protein: CASSSLDRVRTDTQYF. This rearrangement joins TRBV11-2 to TRBJ2-3, with TRBD1 matching over 7 bases. This CDR3 region has 16 residues. V shed 4 bases and J 3 bases; nucleotides not matched to a gene: 10. The V gene's germline CDR1 is SGHAT and CDR2 FQNNGV.